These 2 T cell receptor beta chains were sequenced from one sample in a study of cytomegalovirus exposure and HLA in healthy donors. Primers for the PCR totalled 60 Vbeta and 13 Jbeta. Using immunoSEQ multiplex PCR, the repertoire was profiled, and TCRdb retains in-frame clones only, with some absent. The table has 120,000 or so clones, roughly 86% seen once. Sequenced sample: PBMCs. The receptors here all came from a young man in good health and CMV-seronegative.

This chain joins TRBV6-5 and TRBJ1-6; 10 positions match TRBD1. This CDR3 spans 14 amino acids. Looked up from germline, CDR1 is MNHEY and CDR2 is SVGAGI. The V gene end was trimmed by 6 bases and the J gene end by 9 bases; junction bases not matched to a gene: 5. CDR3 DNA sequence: TGTGCCAGCAGGCGGGGGACAGGGGTTTCACCCCTCCACTTT. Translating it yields CASRRGTGVSPLHF.

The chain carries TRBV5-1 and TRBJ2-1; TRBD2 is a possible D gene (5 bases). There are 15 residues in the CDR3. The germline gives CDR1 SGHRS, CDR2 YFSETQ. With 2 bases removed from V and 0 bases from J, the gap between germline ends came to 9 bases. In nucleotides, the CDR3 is TGCGCCAGCAGCTTCCCGGGAAGCTCCTACAATGAGCAGTTCTTC. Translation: CASSFPGSSYNEQFF.